The table lists the clone carrying this T cell receptor beta chain with a few counts. Its antigen is still unknown. This sample is drawn from a study of identical twins. This CDR3 region has 15 residues. Germline trimming cut 5 bases from V and 8 bases from J; bases unmatched to any gene: 14. Germline V gene data show CDR1 as SGHTA and CDR2 as FQGNSA. Whole-study results and caveats: There were fewer insertions in abundant cord blood beta clonotypes, but memory repertoires showed no such pattern.

TCRdb ran MiXCR on the 5' RACE reads and lists one entry per CDR3 protein. This sample has about 810,000 distinct CDR3 sequences, with 9% to 15% found just once. These data were likewise used in another study, on yellow fever vaccine responses in identical twins. This second study says: Twins reportedly had a vaccine T cell response that seemed partly convergent, partly personalized.

The sequence came from a woman aged 18 to 35 in good health. The specimen sequenced was PBMCs. The gene calls are TRBV7-2 and TRBJ1-2; the match to TRBD1 covers 7 bases. The CDR3, as DNA: TGTGCCAGCAGCGTGACCGGGACAGTCCCCCGGGGCTACACCTTC. Its protein product is CASSVTGTVPRGYTF.